The 6 T cell receptor beta chains given below trace back to one sample, sequenced in a study of blood T cell repertoires in COVID-19. Sequencing used immunoSEQ multiplex PCR; TCRdb keeps in-frame clones, though not all of them. Altogether about 78,000 clones are present, about nine tenths being singletons, with the ten largest covering less than 5%. The sample consisted of peripheral blood. These receptors were obtained from a man between 45 and 60 years old with active or convalescent COVID-19.

Only one count was recorded for this clone. CDR3 sequence: CASSGDRNEKLFF. The CDR3 nucleotides are TGTGCCAGCAGCGGGGACAGGAATGAAAAACTGTTTTTT. J is TRBJ1-4 and V is TRBV5-6, with TRBD1 matching 8 bases. J lost 5 bases, V lost 4 bases, and 1 base had no gene match. CDR1 is SGHDT, CDR2 YYEEEE, per germline. The CDR3 has 13 amino acids.

The CDR3 reads CASSSGQGGSPLHF. CDR3 sequence (DNA): TGCGCCAGCAGCTCCGGACAGGGGGGGTCACCCCTCCACTTT. This chain links TRBV5-1 with TRBJ1-6; 10 bases line up with TRBD1. The CDR3 spans 14 residues. The trim removed 3 bases at V and 10 bases at J, leaving 4 bases unmatched. CDR1 is SGHRS and CDR2 is YFSETQ in the germline V gene.

A single count supports this clone. J is TRBJ2-2 and V is TRBV5-8; 10 bases match TRBD1. The length of the CDR3 is 15 residues. V shed 4 bases, J shed 5 bases, and the junction held 5 bases outside the gene matches. Germline V CDR1 and CDR2: SGHTS, YDEGEE. DNA for the CDR3: TGTGCCAGCAGCGCCCGGGACAGGGGAACCGGGGAGCTGTTTTTT. Encoded protein: CASSARDRGTGELFF.

This chain links TRBV10-3 with TRBJ1-2, with TRBD1 matching 8 bases. Trimming cost V 3 bases and J 7 bases; bases outside gene matches: 4. Germline V gives CDR1 ENHRY, CDR2 SYGVKD. There are 13 residues in the CDR3. The CDR3 spells CAISDSGGGGYTF. CDR3 coding DNA: TGTGCCATCAGTGATTCAGGGGGCGGTGGCTACACCTTC.

J is TRBJ2-5 and V is TRBV7-9, with D possibly being TRBD1 (6 bases). CDR3 size: 15 residues. V gave up 2 bases and J gave up 0 bases, with 10 bases separating them. The germline V gene encodes CDR1 SEHNR and CDR2 FQNEAQ (reference sequence). The CDR3 nucleotides are TGTGCCAGCAGCTTAAACAGGGTGTACCAAGAGACCCAGTACTTC. This codes for CASSLNRVYQETQYF.

The gene calls are TRBV3-1 (or the pseudogene TRBV3-2) and TRBJ1-1, with TRBD1 identical over 10 bases. V shed 10 bases, J shed 0 bases, and the junction held 5 bases outside the gene matches. Germline loops: CDR1 LGHDT, CDR2 YNNKEL (reference sequence). The CDR3 sequence is 14 residues long. This CDR3 is CATRQGAVNTEAFF. CDR3 nucleotide sequence: TGTGCCACCCGACAGGGGGCGGTGAACACTGAAGCTTTCTTT.